Included here is one T cell receptor (beta chain) sequence, with context. Extraction and reverse transcription of RNA yielded cDNA as the sequencing template. Here immunoSEQ multiplex PCR was the method, and the copy in TCRdb shows in-frame clones only, minus some. The data hold roughly 210,000 clones, with around two fifths observed a single time. The data originate from a study of CD8+ T cells in alopecia areata. Trimming took 6 bases from V and 6 from J, leaving 11 bases between them. CDR1 and CDR2 from the germline V gene are SGHDN and FVKESK. The CDR3 is 12 residues long. Specified treatment: oral pan-JAK inhibitor, 5-10 mg twice daily. Using a FACSAria, the CD4+ and CD8+ T cells were sorted from the PBMCs.

This TCR was sampled from a human donor with alopecia areata. The sequencing here drew on CD4+ T cells sorted from blood, taken at approximately week 36, from a patient treated with tofacitinib. The genes are TRBV14 and TRBJ1-2, with D possibly being TRBD1 (5 bases). CDR3 in amino acids: CASSVWGNGYTF. For the CDR3, the DNA is TGTGCCAGCAGTGTGTGGGGGAATGGCTACACCTTC.